The present entry profiles one T cell receptor beta chain with its context. This CDR3 comprises 13 residues. V lost 6 bases and J lost 4, with 12 bases in between. The V gene's germline CDR1 is SNHLY and CDR2 FYNNEI. Negative isolation yielded CD8+ and CD4+ T cells; FACS enriched TEMRA cells. RNA, at about 0.45 to 1 ug, was reverse transcribed with random hexamers. MiXCR, run by TCRdb on the immunoSEQ multiplex PCR reads, gives a single entry per CDR3 protein. Of under 95,000 distinct CDR3 sequences listed, roughly 94% are singletons. These data are taken from a study of CD8 T cells in Susac syndrome. Study information: Patients with Susac syndrome were, at the time of blood collection, therapy-naive, maintained on corticosteroids, or maintained on intravenous immunoglobulin alone.

What was sequenced was CD8+ T cells from PBMCs. J is TRBJ2-5 and V is TRBV2; no firm D call. This clonotype was sampled from a human donor with Susac syndrome. DNA for the CDR3: TGTGCCAGCAGGGCAGGCTGGGCAGAGACCCAGTACTTC. Its translation is CASRAGWAETQYF.